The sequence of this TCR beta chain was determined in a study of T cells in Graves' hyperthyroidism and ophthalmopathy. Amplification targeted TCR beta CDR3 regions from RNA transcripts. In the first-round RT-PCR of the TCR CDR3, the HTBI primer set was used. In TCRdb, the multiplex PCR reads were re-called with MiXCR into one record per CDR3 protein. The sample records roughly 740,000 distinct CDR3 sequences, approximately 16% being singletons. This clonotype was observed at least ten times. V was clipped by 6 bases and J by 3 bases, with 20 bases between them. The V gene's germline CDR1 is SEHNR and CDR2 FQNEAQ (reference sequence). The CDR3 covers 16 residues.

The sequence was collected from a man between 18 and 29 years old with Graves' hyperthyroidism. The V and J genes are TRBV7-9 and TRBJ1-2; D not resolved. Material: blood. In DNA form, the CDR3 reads TGTGCCAGCAGTCCGGACCCACCCTATGCCCACTATGGCTACACCTTC. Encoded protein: CASSPDPPYAHYGYTF. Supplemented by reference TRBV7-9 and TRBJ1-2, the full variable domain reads DTGVSQNPRHKITKRGQNVTFRCDPISEHNRLYWYRQTLGQGPEFLTYFQNEAQLEKSRLLSDRFSAERPKGSFSTLEIQRTEQGDSAMYLCASSPDPPYAHYGYTFGSGTRLTVV.